The text below deals with one TCR beta chain. This entry is derived from a study of blood T cell repertoires in COVID-19. Across roughly 25 US areas, participants ranged in age from roughly 18 to 95 years. Assignments of participants to cohorts depended upon their own reported clinical history. How the authors handled the data: Amplified reference gene primers provided the basis for estimating nucleated cell counts. Sequenced by immunoSEQ multiplex PCR; TCRdb stores in-frame clones only, minus some. The V and J calls and clone size come from that table; D and trimming were worked out from the DNA. The sample records 250,000 to 350,000 clones, roughly 90% being singletons. The receptor was isolated from a woman aged 45-59 years who had recovered from COVID-19. Input material: PBMCs or T cells enriched from blood (not recorded which).

CDR3 sequence (DNA): TGTGCCAGCAGCATTCTAGCGGGAGGATCCAATGAGCAGTTCTTC. Translated, it gives CASSILAGGSNEQFF. This sequence joins TRBV6-2 or TRBV6-3 and TRBJ2-1; 11 bases fit TRBD2. The V segment lost 6 bases and the J segment 6 bases; nucleotides outside the gene matches: 7. The CDR3 length is 15 residues. From germline, CDR1 is MNHEY and CDR2 SVGEGT.